Shown below are 31 T cell receptor beta chains from a single sample sequenced in a study of T-cell reconstitution after alpha-beta-depleted transplantation in children. Unique molecular identifiers were used in preparing the TCRbeta library. TCRdb processed the PCR reads anew with MiXCR; each CDR3 protein has one entry. The profile covers roughly 100,000 distinct CDR3 sequences, with under 9% appearing a single time and about 16% taken by the ten largest. Sequencing used PBMCs, obtained before TCRalphabeta/CD19-depleted stem cell transplant. Source of these receptors: a boy between 2 and 10 years old with acute lymphoblastic leukemia, due to receive a stem cell transplant.

The chain is built from TRBV27 and TRBJ1-5; no firm D call. Germline V gene data show CDR1 as MNHEY and CDR2 as SMNVEV (reference sequence). The CDR3 has 12 amino acids. V was trimmed by 9 bases and J by 2 bases, leaving 8 bases between them. CDR3: CASGIRNQPQHF. CDR3 sequence (DNA): TGTGCCAGTGGGATACGCAATCAGCCCCAGCATTTT.

This clonotype has a handful of counts. The chain carries TRBV6-5 and TRBJ1-3, with D possibly matching TRBD1 (5 bases). Germline-derived CDR1 and CDR2 are MNHEY and SVGAGI. There are 15 residues in the CDR3. The ends were cut back, 2 bases at V and 14 bases at J, with 22 bases in the middle. CDR3 in DNA: TGTGCCAGCAGTTACGCCCCGGGACCCCGAGTCCCCCTATATTTT. It specifies CASSYAPGPRVPLYF.

There are many counts of this clonotype. The V and J genes are TRBV4-3 and TRBJ1-1; D remains ambiguous. V gave up 1 base and J gave up 3 bases, with 12 bases separating them. The CDR3 runs 15 residues. Per the germline V gene, CDR1 is LGHNA and CDR2 is YSLEER. The CDR3 reads CASSQVQLRDTEAFF. The CDR3 DNA reads TGCGCCAGCAGCCAAGTTCAATTGCGGGACACTGAAGCTTTCTTT.

This clonotype has at least ten counts. The V and J genes are TRBV12-3 or TRBV12-4 and TRBJ2-3; 14 bases fit TRBD2. This CDR3 has 17 residues. J lost 6 bases, V lost 6 bases, and 11 bases had no gene match. CDR3 coding DNA: TGTGCCAGCAGCCCAGAGACTAGCGGGGGGGCAGGGGATACGCAGTATTTT. Its translation is CASSPETSGGAGDTQYF.

This chain uses TRBV4-1 with TRBJ2-7; 9 nucleotides match TRBD1. The CDR3 covers 16 residues. Unmatched junction bases numbered 9, after V lost 2 bases and J lost 4 bases. Germline V gives CDR1 MGHRA, CDR2 YSYEKL. The CDR3 bases are TGCGCCAGCAGCCAATTACAGGGGGCCGGGGTTTACGAGCAGTACTTC. This codes for CASSQLQGAGVYEQYF.

This clonotype is a singleton in its sample. The chain uses TRBV28 and TRBJ1-1; a weak D match, TRBD1 (5 bases). The CDR3 is 15 amino acids. V was clipped by 3 bases and J by 0 bases, with 11 bases between them. Germline values: CDR1 MDHEN, CDR2 SYDVKM. CDR3 in amino acids: CASSFLVGVNTEAFF. CDR3 in DNA: TGTGCCAGCAGTTTCCTGGTGGGGGTGAACACTGAAGCTTTCTTT.

This clonotype was observed many times. The chain carries TRBV20-1 and TRBJ2-3; tentatively, D is TRBD1 (6 bases). CDR1 and CDR2 (germline): DFQATT, SNEGSKA (reference sequence). Trimming stripped 3 bases from V and 0 bases from J, with 13 bases between. The CDR3 loop spans 15 amino acids. The CDR3 reads CSARFLGGSTDTQYF. Written as DNA, the CDR3 is TGCAGTGCTAGGTTTCTAGGGGGAAGCACAGATACGCAGTATTTT.

J is TRBJ1-2 and V is TRBV7-9, with 8 bases lining up with TRBD1. In germline, CDR1 is SEHNR, CDR2 FQNEAQ (reference sequence). Losses at the gene ends were 3 bases for V and 4 bases for J; bases not matched to a gene: 4. The CDR3 loop spans 14 amino acids. The CDR3 region is CASSFQGAAYGYTF. CDR3 in DNA: TGTGCCAGCAGCTTTCAGGGGGCGGCCTATGGCTACACCTTC.

The V gene is TRBV20-1, the J gene TRBJ1-2; TRBD1 might be the D (6 bases). The length of the CDR3 is 12 residues. Germline V gene data show CDR1 as DFQATT and CDR2 as SNEGSKA (reference sequence). V was cut by 5 bases and J by 2 bases, with 9 bases left in between. The CDR3 nucleotides read TGCAGTGCTTACGACAGGAACTATGGCTACACCTTC. Its protein product is CSAYDRNYGYTF.

This chain connects TRBV20-1 to TRBJ2-5; 13 nucleotides agree with TRBD2. From germline, CDR1 is DFQATT and CDR2 SNEGSKA (reference sequence). The ends lost 1 base at V and 2 bases at J; junction bases unmatched: 7. This CDR3 comprises 17 residues. CDR3 region: CSARAWGLAGSQETQYF. In DNA form, the CDR3 reads TGCAGTGCTAGAGCTTGGGGACTAGCGGGGTCTCAAGAGACCCAGTACTTC.

This sequence joins TRBV6-5 and TRBJ1-1; no reliable D call. The germline gives CDR1 MNHEY, CDR2 SVGAGI. CDR3 size: 11 residues. V was shortened by 5 bases and J by 8 bases, with 9 bases between the two germline ends. The CDR3 is CASSRTREAFF. In nucleotides, the CDR3 is TGTGCCAGCAGTCGGACGCGGGAAGCTTTCTTT.

V usage is TRBV2 and J usage is TRBJ1-2, with 7 bases lining up with TRBD1. With 7 bases clipped from V and 5 bases from J, the junction kept 10 bases outside the gene matches. Germline values: CDR1 SNHLY, CDR2 FYNNEI. The CDR3 length is 14 residues. CDR3 nucleotides: TGTGCCAGCATCCTTAGGGGGCCAGATTATGGCTACACCTTC. This translates into CASILRGPDYGYTF.

This clonotype has more than one count but fewer than ten. The V call is TRBV28, the J call TRBJ1-5, with unresolved D. Trimming pared 7 bases from V and 6 bases from J, leaving 13 bases between. The CDR3 extends over 13 amino acids. Germline V CDR1 and CDR2: MDHEN, SYDVKM. CDR3 DNA sequence: TGTGCCAGCAATAGTGGTGGGAGTCAGCCCCAGCATTTT. It codes for CASNSGGSQPQHF.

This clonotype was seen many times. The chain links TRBV23-1 to TRBJ1-5, with D unclear. TRBV23-1 is an open reading frame whose function is uncertain. V shed 4 bases and J shed 5 bases, with 9 bases lying between them. The length of the CDR3 is 13 residues. The CDR3 bases are TGCGCCAGCAGTCCCTTGGGAGATCAGCCCCAGCATTTT. This sequence encodes CASSPLGDQPQHF.

This clonotype occurred many times. The CDR3, as DNA: TGCGCCAGCAGCTTGGAAACTGAAGCTTTCTTT. Protein: CASSLETEAFF. The rearrangement uses TRBV5-1 and TRBJ1-1, with D unresolved. Germline CDR1 SGHRS, CDR2 YFSETQ. The CDR3 loop spans 11 amino acids. The ends were cut back, 0 bases at V and 5 bases at J, with 2 bases in the middle.

The chain is built from TRBV10-2 and TRBJ2-7; D is perhaps TRBD1 (6 bases). The CDR3 runs to 15 residues. Trimming took off 8 bases at V and 3 bases at J, with 20 bases between the two ends. Germline CDR1 is WSHSY and CDR2 is SAAADI. Written as DNA, the CDR3 is TGCGCCAGCGCATGGGACACCATATGGGGCTACGAGCAGTACTTC. The encoded protein is CASAWDTIWGYEQYF.

The sample holds a few counts of this clonotype. The chain is built from TRBV4-2 and TRBJ2-1; D is unclear. CDR1 is LGHNA, CDR2 YNFKEQ, per germline. Trimming shortened V by 1 base and J by 9 bases, and 10 bases separated the two germline ends. The CDR3 contains 13 residues. The CDR3 sequence is CASSQVSDTEQFF. The CDR3 nucleotides read TGTGCCAGCAGCCAAGTGTCAGATACTGAGCAGTTCTTC.

This clonotype showed up many times. CDR3 DNA sequence: TGCGCCAGCAGCCAAGATAACATCTACAATGAGCAGTTCTTC. This translates into CASSQDNIYNEQFF. The chain is built from TRBV4-1 and TRBJ2-1; D gene ambiguous. From germline, CDR1 is MGHRA and CDR2 YSYEKL. The germline V and J ends were trimmed by 0 bases and 3 bases, with 6 bases remaining between them. The CDR3 length is 14 residues.

This clonotype was counted ten times or more. The chain combines TRBV12-3 or TRBV12-4 with TRBJ2-1, with 9 bases that match TRBD2. V shed 6 bases and J 7 bases; nucleotides not matched to a gene: 10. The CDR3 length is 15 residues. CDR3 sequence: CASRISGGPGNEQFF. The CDR3 DNA is TGTGCCAGCAGGATCAGCGGGGGGCCAGGGAATGAGCAGTTCTTC.

This chain connects TRBV5-5 to TRBJ2-7, with a tentative D call TRBD2 (5 bases). The CDR3 extends over 15 amino acids. Germline V lookup: CDR1 SGHKS, CDR2 YYEKEE (reference sequence). V gave up 2 bases and J gave up 1 base, with 13 bases separating them. Here the CDR3 reads CASSFRTGRSYEQYF. CDR3 coding DNA: TGTGCCAGCAGCTTCCGGACGGGGAGATCCTACGAGCAGTACTTC.

This chain connects TRBV12-3 or TRBV12-4 to TRBJ2-3; 14 bases match TRBD2. The trim removed 5 bases at V and 0 bases at J, leaving 13 bases unmatched. The CDR3 sequence is 20 residues long. The CDR3 sequence is CASSLRTSGGPVLSTDTQYF. CDR3 DNA: TGTGCCAGCAGTCTTAGGACTAGCGGGGGGCCTGTCCTTAGCACAGATACGCAGTATTTT.

This clonotype has ten or more counts. The CDR3 nucleotides are TGTGCCAGCAGTTCCCCCCTACTCAATGAGCAGTTCTTC. Translation gives CASSSPLLNEQFF. The V and J genes are TRBV28 and TRBJ2-1; D gene unclear. The CDR3 loop spans 13 amino acids. V lost 4 bases to trimming and J lost 6 bases, with 10 bases between them. Germline V gives CDR1 MDHEN, CDR2 SYDVKM.

This clonotype showed up many times. The J gene is TRBJ2-5, the V gene TRBV7-2, with D perhaps matching TRBD1 (6 bases). Trimming removed 5 bases at V and 4 bases at J, with 14 bases between. This CDR3 spans 14 amino acids. Per germline, CDR1 SGHTA and CDR2 FQGNSA. CDR3 loop: CASSRGTLGETQYF. CDR3 in DNA: TGTGCCAGCAGCCGTGGGACACTCGGAGAGACCCAGTACTTC. Based on the CDR3 plus reference TRBV7-2 and TRBJ2-5, the full variable domain is GAGVSQSPSNKVTEKGKDVELRCDPISGHTALYWYRQSLGQGLEFLIYFQGNSAPDKSGLPSDRFSAERTGGSVSTLTIQRTQQEDSAVYLCASSRGTLGETQYFGPGTRLLVL.

This clonotype was seen ten or more times. V is TRBV4-2 and J is TRBJ1-4, with 9 bases identical to TRBD1. Germline V lookup: CDR1 LGHNA, CDR2 YNFKEQ. Trimming took 3 bases from V and 11 from J; bases not matched to a gene: 22. The CDR3 sequence is 19 residues long. The CDR3 here is CASSQYRDRARESDWKLFF. In DNA, the CDR3 is TGTGCCAGCAGCCAGTACCGGGACAGGGCCCGCGAGAGTGACTGGAAACTGTTTTTT.

This chain joins TRBV19 and TRBJ1-5; 7 bases are shared with TRBD1. The germline CDR1 and CDR2 sequences are LNHDA and SQIVND (reference sequence). V shed 3 bases and J 5 bases; nucleotides not matched to a gene: 4. The length of the CDR3 is 14 residues. CDR3 protein: CASSIRQGDQPQHF. The CDR3, as DNA: TGTGCCAGTAGTATCCGACAGGGTGATCAGCCCCAGCATTTT.

V usage is TRBV6-5 and J usage is TRBJ2-2; 8 nucleotides match TRBD2. Germline V CDR1 and CDR2: MNHEY, SVGAGI. The V segment lost 6 bases and the J segment 0 bases; nucleotides outside the gene matches: 6. The CDR3 contains 16 residues. CDR3 in amino acids: CASSYSGGPNTGELFF. DNA of the CDR3: TGTGCCAGCAGCTACAGCGGGGGCCCGAACACCGGGGAGCTGTTTTTT.

This clonotype was seen more than once but under ten times. The chain combines TRBV6-5 with TRBJ1-1; D is uncertain. This CDR3 comprises 18 residues. The V and J ends lost 0 bases and 1 base respectively, with 18 bases between them. In germline, CDR1 is MNHEY, CDR2 SVGAGI. Here the CDR3 DNA reads TGTGCCAGCAGTTACTCACCCCGTCTTTTTCGTGGGAACACTGAAGCTTTCTTT. This codes for CASSYSPRLFRGNTEAFF.

In this sample, this clonotype turned up a few times. The chain is built from TRBV12-3 or TRBV12-4 and TRBJ1-2; possible D gene TRBD1, 5 bases. This CDR3 has 15 amino acids. The V end lost 7 bases, the J end lost 1 base, and 16 bases lay between the germline ends. CDR3 loop: CASTRPRDLNYGYTF. In DNA, the CDR3 is TGTGCCAGCACCCGACCCCGGGACCTTAACTATGGCTACACCTTC.

The chain is built from TRBV11-3 and TRBJ2-7; D may be TRBD2 (5 bases). V was trimmed by 1 base and J by 0 bases, leaving 10 bases between them. The CDR3 runs 15 residues. Germline V CDR1 and CDR2: SGHNT, YENEEA. The CDR3 bases are TGTGCCAGCAGCTTAGGGGGAGCCACCTCCTACGAGCAGTACTTC. This sequence encodes CASSLGGATSYEQYF.

By sample fraction, this clonotype is medium-sized. The chain joins TRBV6-5 to TRBJ1-2, with TRBD1 matching over 10 bases. This CDR3 has 13 residues. Losses at the gene ends were 4 bases for V and 8 bases for J; bases not matched to a gene: 4. CDR1 MNHEY and CDR2 SVGAGI come from the germline V gene. CDR3 bases: TGTGCCAGCAGTTCGACAGGGGGCAAGGGCTACACCTTC. The encoded protein is CASSSTGGKGYTF.

The chain carries TRBV15 and TRBJ2-7, with a tentative D call TRBD2 (7 bases). Trimming shortened V by 5 bases and J by 3 bases, and 17 bases separated the two germline ends. The germline CDR1 and CDR2 sequences are LNHNV and YYDKDF (reference sequence). The CDR3 totals 15 residues. This CDR3 is CATSDGRGLFYEQYF. As DNA, the CDR3 is TGTGCCACCAGCGATGGGCGGGGGCTCTTCTACGAGCAGTACTTC.